These T cell receptor beta chains were read from a single sample in a study. TCRdb reanalysed the 5' RACE reads using MiXCR and keeps one entry per CDR3 protein. The sample lists 10,000 to 12,000 distinct CDR3 sequences, more than 15% occurring once. Material for sequencing was Tregs sorted from a lymph node. The origin of the receptors is a female donor with breast cancer. Both conserved end residues are part of each CDR3. The D gene is left open where the match is weak. Clone size appears in some rows only: once, few, many, or a class for an expanded clone.

CDR3 length: 15
D gene: TRBD1
V gene: TRBV28
J gene: TRBJ2-7
clone size: -
CDR3 DNA: TGCGCCAGCAGTCCCCCCAGGACAGGGGCTCTGGAGCAGAACTTC
CDR3 protein: CASSPPRTGALEQNF

CDR3 length: 18
D gene: -
V gene: TRBV5-1
J gene: TRBJ1-1
clone size: many
CDR3 DNA: TGCGCCAGCAGCTTGGATACAGCAGGCAAGGTCATCAGCACTGAAGCTTTCTTT
CDR3 protein: CASSLDTAGKVISTEAFF

CDR3 length: 13
D gene: -
V gene: TRBV20-1
J gene: TRBJ1-2
clone size: medium-sized
CDR3 DNA: TGCAGTGCTCTGCTACCTACAAACTATGGCTACACCTTC
CDR3 protein: CSALLPTNYGYTF

CDR3 length: 14
D gene: TRBD2
V gene: TRBV7-9
J gene: TRBJ2-3
clone size: medium-sized
CDR3 DNA: TGTGCCAGCAGCCCCCAAGCGGGGACAGATACGCAGTATTTT
CDR3 protein: CASSPQAGTDTQYF

CDR3 length: 16
D gene: TRBD1
V gene: TRBV28
J gene: TRBJ2-1
clone size: many
CDR3 DNA: TGTGCCAGCAGTCCCCTGAGACAGGGGGCAAGGAATGAGCAGTTCTTC
CDR3 protein: CASSPLRQGARNEQFF

CDR3 length: 14
D gene: TRBD1
V gene: TRBV5-5
J gene: TRBJ2-7
clone size: many
CDR3 DNA: TGTGCCAGCAGCCCTGGGACAGGGCACTACGAGCAGTACTTC
CDR3 protein: CASSPGTGHYEQYF

CDR3 length: 12
D gene: -
V gene: TRBV5-8
J gene: TRBJ2-1
clone size: many
CDR3 DNA: TGTGCCAGCAGCTTACAGGACAATGAGCAGTTCTTC
CDR3 protein: CASSLQDNEQFF

CDR3 length: 16
D gene: -
V gene: TRBV6-5
J gene: TRBJ2-3
clone size: many
CDR3 DNA: TGTGCCAGCAGTTCTGGCGGGATCCCGAGGACAGATACGCAGTATTTT
CDR3 protein: CASSSGGIPRTDTQYF

CDR3 length: 15
D gene: -
V gene: TRBV2
J gene: TRBJ1-2
clone size: few
CDR3 DNA: -
CDR3 protein: CASSEVAGGNYGCTF

CDR3 length: 16
D gene: -
V gene: TRBV7-9
J gene: TRBJ2-7
clone size: -
CDR3 DNA: TGTGCCAGCAGCCCTCCGGTGCAGGGAGGTGCCTACGAGCAGTACTTC
CDR3 protein: CASSPPVQGGAYEQYF

CDR3 length: 16
D gene: TRBD2
V gene: TRBV11-2
J gene: TRBJ2-5
clone size: -
CDR3 DNA: TGTGCCAGCAGCTTAGTTTGGCGAGCGGGGATGGAGACCCAGTACTTC
CDR3 protein: CASSLVWRAGMETQYF

CDR3 length: 13
D gene: -
V gene: TRBV9
J gene: TRBJ1-1
clone size: medium-sized
CDR3 DNA: TGTGCCAGCAGCGTAGGACGGAACACTGAAGCTTTCTTT
CDR3 protein: CASSVGRNTEAFF